Shown below are 23 T cell receptor beta chains from a single sample sequenced in a study of blood T cell repertoires in COVID-19. Generated by immunoSEQ multiplex PCR, the TCRdb table keeps only in-frame clones and is missing some. The data show approximately 70,000 clones, approximately 85% seen once. Sequences were obtained from peripheral blood. Source of these receptors: an elderly woman with active or convalescent COVID-19.

The rearrangement joins TRBV6-5 to TRBJ1-6, with 9 bases aligning to TRBD1. There are 13 residues in the CDR3. CDR1 is MNHEY and CDR2 is SVGAGI in the germline V gene. V gave up 6 bases and J gave up 10 bases; unmatched junction bases: 4. In nucleotides, the CDR3 is TGTGCCAGCAGGCTGGGACAGGGATCACCCCTCCACTTT. It encodes CASRLGQGSPLHF.

The chain uses TRBV11-2 and TRBJ2-2; the match to TRBD1 covers 8 bases. Germline V lookup: CDR1 SGHAT, CDR2 FQNNGV. This CDR3 has 19 amino acids. V gave up 3 bases and J gave up 4 bases; unmatched junction bases: 16. The CDR3 is CASSFSPGGQGLGTGELFF. Written as DNA, the CDR3 is TGTGCCAGCAGCTTTTCACCGGGTGGACAGGGTCTTGGCACCGGGGAGCTGTTTTTT.

The genes are TRBV2 and TRBJ2-3; 7 bases align to TRBD2. Germline-derived CDR1 and CDR2 are SNHLY and FYNNEI. The CDR3 length is 15 residues. V shed 6 bases, J shed 7 bases, and the junction held 13 bases outside the gene matches. The CDR3 sequence: CASRPSSGDSNTQYF. As DNA, the CDR3 is TGTGCCAGCAGACCTTCAAGCGGGGATTCCAATACGCAGTATTTT.

This chain links TRBV5-4 with TRBJ1-2; D gene unclear. V shed 3 bases and J shed 7 bases, with 13 bases lying between them. In germline, CDR1 is SGHNT, CDR2 YYREEE (reference sequence). The length of the CDR3 is 13 residues. The CDR3 loop reads CASSSLGGAGYTF. CDR3 in DNA: TGTGCCAGCAGCTCCTTGGGAGGAGCTGGCTACACCTTC.

The chain links TRBV6-1 to TRBJ1-4, with D unresolved. In germline, CDR1 is MNHNS, CDR2 SASEGT. Trimming took 0 bases from V and 1 from J, leaving 9 bases between them. The CDR3 loop spans 16 amino acids. CDR3 bases: TGTGCCAGCAGTGAAGCGGGCAGGCGAACTAATGAAAAACTGTTTTTT. Its protein product is CASSEAGRRTNEKLFF.

This clone was observed once. The CDR3 region is CASGTGPQETQYF. CDR3 DNA sequence: TGTGCCAGTGGGACAGGGCCCCAAGAGACCCAGTACTTC. The genes are TRBV19 and TRBJ2-5; 9 bases fit TRBD1. The CDR3 runs 13 residues. Germline assignment: CDR1 LNHDA and CDR2 SQIVND (reference sequence). Trimming at V came to 8 bases and at J to 1 base, leaving 2 bases not matched to a gene.

The chain recombines TRBV6-6 with TRBJ1-5; D unclear. The V end was cut by 2 bases, the J end by 8 bases, with 7 bases between. Germline-derived CDR1 and CDR2 are MNHNY and SVGAGI (reference sequence). CDR3 size: 12 residues. CDR3 DNA sequence: TGTGCCAGCAGTTACCCCTCCGAGCCCCAGCATTTT. It specifies CASSYPSEPQHF.

The V gene is TRBV11-2, the J gene TRBJ1-1; no reliable D call. The CDR3 extends over 15 amino acids. With 2 bases removed from V and 3 bases from J, the gap between germline ends came to 13 bases. CDR1 SGHAT and CDR2 FQNNGV come from the germline V gene. The CDR3 region is CASSLWSTPDTEAFF. Here the CDR3 DNA reads TGTGCCAGCAGCTTATGGTCCACACCAGACACTGAAGCTTTCTTT.

This chain uses TRBV19 with TRBJ2-1; D gene unclear. The CDR3 is 15 residues long. CDR1 is LNHDA, CDR2 SQIVND, per germline (reference sequence). V shed 0 bases and J shed 0 bases, with 6 bases lying between them. The CDR3 loop reads CASSIDSSSYNEQFF. The CDR3 DNA reads as TGTGCCAGTAGTATAGACTCCAGCTCCTACAATGAGCAGTTCTTC. The full variable domain, with the rest looked up from reference TRBV19 and TRBJ2-1, is DGGITQSPKYLFRKEGQNVTLSCEQNLNHDAMYWYRQDPGQGLRLIYYSQIVNDFQKGDIAEGYSVSREKKESFPLTVTSAQKNPTAFYLCASSIDSSSYNEQFFGPGTRLTVL.

The CDR3 protein is CASSRGLAGGLDGELFF. Here the CDR3 DNA reads TGTGCCAGCAGCCGCGGACTAGCGGGAGGGCTCGACGGGGAGCTGTTTTTT. The V call is TRBV11-3, the J call TRBJ2-2; TRBD2 aligns across 15 bases. The CDR3 spans 17 residues. Looked up from germline, CDR1 is SGHNT and CDR2 is YENEEA. J gave up 7 bases and V 5 bases, and 8 bases lay outside the gene matches. Complete variable domain (other parts from reference TRBV11-3 and TRBJ2-2): EAGVVQSPRYKIIEKKQPVAFWCNPISGHNTLYWYLQNLGQGPELLIRYENEEAVDDSQLPKDRFSAERLKGVDSTLKIQPAELGDSAVYLCASSRGLAGGLDGELFFGEGSRLTVL.

The genes are TRBV24-1 and TRBJ2-1; 7 bases map to TRBD2. The CDR3 extends over 20 amino acids. The germline V gene has CDR1 KGHDR and CDR2 SFDVKD. Trimming cost V 0 bases and J 1 base; bases outside gene matches: 14. The CDR3 loop is CATSDLETPTSCDSYNEQFF. In DNA form, the CDR3 reads TGTGCCACCAGTGATTTGGAAACCCCGACTAGCTGTGATTCCTACAATGAGCAGTTCTTC.

CDR3 in DNA: TGTGCCATCGGCGCAGATGGGGCAGGGACTAACTATGGCTACACCTTC. Residues: CAIGADGAGTNYGYTF. The chain carries TRBV10-3 and TRBJ1-2, with a possible D match to TRBD1 (5 bases). Germline V lookup: CDR1 ENHRY, CDR2 SYGVKD. The ends were cut back, 8 bases at V and 0 bases at J, with 19 bases in the middle. The CDR3 totals 16 residues.

In its sample, this clone was seen once. This chain uses TRBV19 with TRBJ1-5; D not certain. In germline, CDR1 is LNHDA, CDR2 SQIVND (reference sequence). V lost 5 bases to trimming and J lost 5 bases, with 16 bases between them. The CDR3 covers 15 residues. The CDR3: CASSLTGSWHQPQHF. The CDR3 DNA follows: TGTGCCAGTAGTCTGACGGGGAGTTGGCATCAGCCCCAGCATTTT.

The V and J genes are TRBV19 and TRBJ2-7; the D is unclear. With 6 bases removed from V and 7 bases from J, the gap between germline ends came to 16 bases. Germline values: CDR1 LNHDA, CDR2 SQIVND (reference sequence). This CDR3 comprises 13 residues. Here the CDR3 reads CASSQGTRWEQYF. The CDR3 DNA reads TGTGCCAGTAGCCAAGGAACCAGGTGGGAGCAGTACTTC.

The chain is built from TRBV4-3 and TRBJ2-7; TRBD1 agrees at 7 bases. Germline V gives CDR1 LGHNA, CDR2 YSLEER. V was clipped by 0 bases and J by 6 bases; unmatched bases: 11. CDR3 length: 16 amino acids. CDR3 amino acids: CASSQDSGRPGGEQYF. As DNA, the CDR3 is TGCGCCAGCAGCCAAGACTCGGGCCGCCCAGGGGGCGAGCAGTACTTC.

The V and J genes are TRBV24-1 and TRBJ1-2; TRBD1 aligns across 8 bases. The CDR3 runs to 15 residues. Germline loops: CDR1 KGHDR, CDR2 SFDVKD. V dropped 5 bases and J dropped 3; count of bases not matched to a gene: 7. CDR3 sequence: CATSGWLTGDYGYTF. DNA for the CDR3: TGTGCCACCAGTGGTTGGCTGACAGGGGACTATGGCTACACCTTC.

The V call is TRBV6-2 or TRBV6-3, the J call TRBJ1-5; D is perhaps TRBD1 (6 bases). Trimming left V 2 bases short and J 0 bases short, with 20 bases between. Germline V gene data show CDR1 as MNHEY and CDR2 as SVGEGT. The length of the CDR3 is 19 residues. The CDR3 nucleotides read TGTGCCAGCAGTTACGAGACAGGCAGACATTCTGATAGCAATCAGCCCCAGCATTTT. It encodes CASSYETGRHSDSNQPQHF.

This clone has a handful of counts. This chain links TRBV13 with TRBJ1-1; D perhaps matches TRBD1 (6 bases). Germline values: CDR1 PRHDT, CDR2 FYEKMQ (reference sequence). Trimming took off 7 bases at V and 5 bases at J, with 11 bases between the two ends. The CDR3 spans 12 residues. CDR3 amino acids: CASNGGATEAFF. The CDR3 DNA reads TGTGCCAGCAACGGGGGGGCGACTGAAGCTTTCTTT.

The V and J genes are TRBV7-9 and TRBJ1-6; a possible D gene is TRBD1 (6 bases). The CDR3 covers 15 residues. The germline V gene encodes CDR1 SEHNR and CDR2 FQNEAQ (reference sequence). Trimming removed 5 bases from V and 5 bases from J, with 13 bases in between. CDR3 sequence (DNA): TGTGCCAGCAGCGGAGAACAGGGAAATAATTCACCCCTCCACTTT. Translated, it gives CASSGEQGNNSPLHF.

The count of this clone is one. This chain connects TRBV7-2 to TRBJ1-2, with 11 nucleotides matching TRBD1. With 5 bases clipped from V and 6 bases from J, the junction kept 8 bases outside the gene matches. The CDR3 extends over 15 amino acids. CDR1 and CDR2 from the germline V gene are SGHTA and FQGNSA. The CDR3 here is CASSPPGQGAHGYTF. The CDR3 nucleotides read TGTGCCAGCAGCCCTCCCGGACAGGGGGCGCATGGCTACACCTTC.

This clone was counted only a few times. CDR3 coding DNA: TGTGCCAGCAGCAAGCGGGAGGGGGAGACCCAGTACTTC. Translation gives CASSKREGETQYF. The gene calls are TRBV5-4 and TRBJ2-5; 10 bases are shared with TRBD2. From germline, CDR1 is SGHNT and CDR2 YYREEE (reference sequence). This CDR3 region has 13 residues. V was pared by 4 bases and J by 5 bases, with 2 bases of the junction left unmatched.

This clone was seen a single time. The rearrangement links TRBV7-2 to TRBJ1-1; 7 bases line up with TRBD1. Germline CDR1 SGHTA, CDR2 FQGNSA. Germline trimming cut 9 bases from V and 0 bases from J; bases unmatched to any gene: 13. The CDR3 is 16 amino acids. The CDR3 protein is CASLPPDRAMNTEAFF. The CDR3 DNA reads as TGTGCCAGTCTCCCCCCCGACAGGGCCATGAACACTGAAGCTTTCTTT.

In this sample, this clone turned up once. This chain links TRBV4-3 with TRBJ1-2; 7 bases align to TRBD1. Per the germline V gene, CDR1 is LGHNA and CDR2 is YSLEER. The CDR3 is 13 residues long. J was trimmed by 4 bases and V by 4 bases; bases with no gene match: 3. For the CDR3, the DNA is TGCGCCAGCAGCCGCCGACAGGGCTATGGCTACACCTTC. Translating gives CASSRRQGYGYTF.